Listed here is a single TCR beta chain. The sample belongs to a study of blood T cell repertoires in COVID-19. Study-level background: PBMCs, B-cell-depleted T cells, or T cells provided the cDNA or gDNA that made up the material.

Original analysis: Amplifying reference gene primers gave estimates of nucleated cell counts. Data came from immunoSEQ multiplex PCR; TCRdb stores just in-frame clones and leaves some out. That table gives V, J and clone size, and the DNA gave D and trimming. The data show about 430,000 clones, nearly 90% seen once. Grouping used clinical history reported by participants in a survey and questionnaire. This CDR3 spans 14 amino acids. Per germline, CDR1 LGHDT and CDR2 YNNKEL (reference sequence). Unmatched junction bases numbered 0, after V lost 2 bases and J lost 1 base. The chain couples TRBV3-1 (or the pseudogene TRBV3-2) to TRBJ2-3, with 7 bases fitting TRBD1. Input material: PBMCs or T cells enriched from blood (not recorded which). The sequence was collected from a woman under 30 who had been exposed to COVID-19. For the CDR3, the DNA is TGTGCCAGCAGCCAAACAGGGGGCACAGATACGCAGTATTTT. Amino acids: CASSQTGGTDTQYF.